This section outlines one TCR beta chain sequence together with its context. This clonotype was observed at least ten times. Its antigen specificity is not known. Base qualities are not provided; no much larger clone lies one nucleotide away. The library came from PCR. The sequencer was an Illumina HiSeq 4000. Preparation of bulk TCR libraries followed a previously described approach, with the TCR primers listed in Table S5. Total RNA was purified with the Qiagen AllPrep DNA/RNA kit. Before analysis, reads from multiple sequencing runs of one library were combined. As for how the authors treated the data: Only reads with exact TCR constant sequence were kept, trimmed to 150 nt, and grouped by their 12-nt molecular barcodes. Reads in each barcode group were sub-clustered using a 15% Levenshtein threshold, and a quality-weighted consensus sequence was built for each RNA molecule. Non-functional sequences were filtered out, along with any lower-count sequence sitting one edit away from another sequence. On the basis of fitting two negative binomial distributions, barcode sub-clusters with fewer than 20% of the maximum read count were discarded. TCRdb reran the public reads through fastp at Q25 and MiXCR, keeping productive beta chains. Each entry is one CDR3 protein sequence, shown with its most common DNA and genes. TCRdb, rather than the study authors, made the V and J calls. Counted in this sample were about 640,000 distinct CDR3 sequences; 15% to 20% of them appeared once. 0.7% to 1% of the sample belongs to the ten largest clones.

Libraries of naive CD8 T cells were generated from roughly 21,000 to 960,000 sorted cells, with 10%, 30% or 50% of the purified RNA used. Naive CD8 T cells were FACS-sorted as CD8+CD4-CCR7+CD45RA+ on a BD FACSAria II into RLT Plus buffer. Detection sensitivity was tested by spiking Jurkat RNA equal to roughly 9 TCR copies' worth into samples containing 20,000-1,000,000 naive CD8 T cells. Enrichment of CD8 T cells was done with RosetteSep CD8+ T Cell Enrichment Cocktail plus Ficoll-Paque, and ACK red cell lysis came afterward. The data originate from a study of molecular identifiers for immune sequencing clone quantification (dated by TCRdb to the late 2010s). Study-wide context: For a replicate experiment, RNA from approximately 20,000 or 98,000 naive CD8 T cells was divided into five aliquots, and four of the five aliquots were sequenced. This methods study benchmarked molecular-identifier clustering-based TCR repertoire sequencing (MIDCIRS) and TCR RNA copy counting, using CD8 T cells to do so. Points the paper makes about the study in general: The naive libraries included spiked-in Jurkat TCR RNA (fewer than 11 copies' worth), and this Jurkat TCR RNA is not part of the donor repertoire. Highly expanded clone sizes could be underestimated if identical TCR molecules share a barcode. In CMV-specific effector cells, clones with more than 20 RNA copies contained over 98% of molecules, whereas in naive cells such clones contained under 1% of molecules. When barcode sub-clustering was not used, chimeric consensus sequences inflated TCR diversity, with chimeras reaching as high as 47%. A single cell's worth of spiked-in Jurkat TCR RNA was reported detectable even among 900,000 to 1,000,000 naive CD8 T cells. Approximately 3.1 recovered TCR RNA copies per cell were obtained by modeling, versus approximately 10 by digital PCR, implying a capture efficiency of roughly 32%.

V gives up 5 bases and J gives up 5 bases, and the segment between their germline ends measures 16 bases. Per the germline V gene (reference sequence), GTSNPN is the CDR1 and SVGIG is the CDR2. The CDR3 numbers 13 residues from cysteine through phenylalanine. The DNA shown is the 39-base CDR3, in frame from base 1. The sample was naive CD8+ T cells from blood, with Jurkat cell RNA spiked in. Per the publication, the cell subset or site label means: FACS-sorted CD8+CD4-CCR7+CD45RA+ naive T cells. This clonotype was obtained from a human donor in good health. Some libraries in this study had Jurkat cell RNA spiked in. The sequence links TRBV30 to TRBJ2-7, and TRBD2 may be the D gene, going by 5 matching bases. The nucleotide sequence is given as TGTGCCTGGGGCGACGGGGTAGGCCACGAGCAGTACTTC. Its translation reads: CAWGDGVGHEQYF.